Listed here are 9 T cell receptor beta chains from one sample, sequenced in a study of Graves' ophthalmopathy and Graves' hyperthyroidism (dated by TCRdb to about 2018). TCRdb shows the sequencer as Illumina HiSeq 2000. TCR beta CDR3 regions were amplified from RNA transcripts for repertoire sequencing. The first round was an RT-PCR using HTBI primers with the Qiagen OneStep RT-PCR kit, and this first round was followed by a second-round multiplex PCR, then size selection and purification. TCRdb reanalyzed the raw reads on its own, using fastp at Q25 for trimming and MiXCR for clone calling, and kept in-frame beta chains. Entries that share a CDR3 protein sequence are merged under the most common genes and DNA. This sample is represented by about 410,000 distinct CDR3 sequences; around 17% of them were singletons. Around 1.4% of the sample lies in the top ten. The sequenced material came from peripheral blood. The receptors shown here come from a woman younger than 30 with Graves' ophthalmopathy. Donor details come from another sample of the same person, matched by shared clones.

In its sample, this clonotype was seen many times. The J gene is TRBJ2-3, the V gene TRBV11-2, with TRBD1 as a possible D gene (6 bases). V shed 5 bases and J shed 1 base, with 13 bases lying between them. This CDR3 spans 15 amino acids. Germline CDR1 is SGHAT and CDR2 is FQNNGV. In DNA, the CDR3 is TGTGCCAGCAGCGGACAGAGTTTGGGCACAGATACGCAGTATTTT. This sequence encodes CASSGQSLGTDTQYF.

This clonotype was counted many times. The gene calls are TRBV20-1 and TRBJ1-1; D call uncertain. From germline, CDR1 is DFQATT and CDR2 SNEGSKA (reference sequence). Trimming took 6 bases from V and 3 from J, leaving 11 bases between them. CDR3 length: 12 amino acids. In DNA form, the CDR3 reads TGCAGTGCCCTCGACTTGCACACTGAAGCTTTCTTT. This encodes CSALDLHTEAFF.

The sample holds many counts of this clonotype. J is TRBJ2-5 and V is TRBV10-3; 14 nucleotides line up with TRBD2. The J segment lost 4 bases and the V segment lost 8 bases, leaving 6 bases of the junction unmatched. The length of the CDR3 is 15 residues. Looked up from germline, CDR1 is ENHRY and CDR2 is SYGVKD. In DNA form, the CDR3 reads TGTGCCATCGGAACCGGGACTAGCGGGGGAGAGACCCAGTACTTC. Amino acid sequence: CAIGTGTSGGETQYF.

This clonotype was observed at least ten times. This rearrangement joins TRBV6-1 to TRBJ1-6; possibly TRBD1 for D (5 bases). Per germline, CDR1 MNHNS and CDR2 SASEGT. This CDR3 has 14 residues. The ends were cut back, 6 bases at V and 14 bases at J, with 20 bases in the middle. The CDR3 DNA follows: TGTGCCAGCAGAACCGGGACGGCACTGTCGGCCCTCCACTTT. Residues: CASRTGTALSALHF.

This clonotype was seen at least ten times. The genes are TRBV11-2 and TRBJ1-1; D possibly corresponds to TRBD1 (5 bases). V lost 7 bases, J lost 4 bases, and 19 bases lay in between. CDR3 length: 15 amino acids. Per the germline V gene, CDR1 is SGHAT and CDR2 is FQNNGV. The CDR3: CASTDPGVSGTEAFF. In DNA form, the CDR3 reads TGTGCCAGCACCGACCCGGGGGTTTCGGGCACTGAAGCTTTCTTT.

This clonotype came up many times. The chain recombines TRBV6-1 with TRBJ1-2, with D uncertain. V dropped 7 bases and J dropped 11 bases, with 20 bases sitting between them. Germline V gives CDR1 MNHNS, CDR2 SASEGT. The CDR3 sequence is 13 residues long. CDR3 in amino acids: CASNAVPGMGYTF. As DNA, the CDR3 is TGTGCCAGCAATGCAGTACCGGGGATGGGGTACACCTTC.

There are many counts of this clonotype. The chain joins TRBV20-1 to TRBJ1-1; no definite D call. Deletions cut 7 bases from V and 7 bases from J, with 22 bases between. This CDR3 has 14 residues. Per germline, CDR1 DFQATT and CDR2 SNEGSKA (reference sequence). The CDR3 DNA is TGCAGTGTCAGGCGGGTTGTGGGCGATGATGAAGCTTTCTTT. Translated, it gives CSVRRVVGDDEAFF.

This clonotype was detected many times. This chain uses TRBV28 with TRBJ1-3; TRBD1 matches 7 bases. Germline lookup yields CDR1 MDHEN and CDR2 SYDVKM. This CDR3 region has 14 residues. Trimming at V came to 6 bases and at J to 2 bases, leaving 4 bases not matched to a gene. CDR3 in amino acids: CASRSTGAGNTIYF. CDR3 in DNA: TGTGCCAGCAGGTCAACAGGGGCTGGAAACACCATATATTTT.

In this sample, this clonotype turned up many times. The V call is TRBV9, the J call TRBJ1-1; D possibly corresponds to TRBD1 (5 bases). From germline, CDR1 is SGDLS and CDR2 YYNGEE. V was pared by 0 bases and J by 3 bases, with 12 bases between. The CDR3 totals 15 residues. CDR3 loop: CASSVAGDRDTEAFF. CDR3 bases: TGTGCCAGCAGCGTAGCCGGGGACCGAGACACTGAAGCTTTCTTT.